The clone carrying this T cell receptor beta chain is medium-sized by frequency. Its antigen is as yet unknown. The PCR was carried out with 60 Vbeta primers and 13 Jbeta primers. Clones were sequenced by immunoSEQ multiplex PCR, and TCRdb holds only the in-frame ones, with some missing. The table lists more than 70,000 clones, with 1.5% in the top ten. CDR3 length: 17 amino acids. The germline CDR1 and CDR2 sequences are SNHLY and FYNNEI. The V segment lost 7 bases and the J segment 1 base; nucleotides outside the gene matches: 8. The source of the sample is a study of cytomegalovirus exposure and HLA in healthy donors. Points from the study as a whole: CMV antigen specificity was confirmed in vitro for three CMV-associated chains. One cluster of highly shared sequence variants probably arose as a sequencing artifact.

The rearrangement uses TRBV2 and TRBJ1-3; 12 bases are shared with TRBD1. Sequences were obtained from PBMCs. This clonotype was obtained from a woman aged 60 to 75 in good health and CMV-seronegative. The CDR3 is CASTKGGQGASGNTIYF. The CDR3 DNA reads as TGTGCCAGCACGAAGGGGGGACAGGGGGCGTCTGGAAACACCATATATTTT.